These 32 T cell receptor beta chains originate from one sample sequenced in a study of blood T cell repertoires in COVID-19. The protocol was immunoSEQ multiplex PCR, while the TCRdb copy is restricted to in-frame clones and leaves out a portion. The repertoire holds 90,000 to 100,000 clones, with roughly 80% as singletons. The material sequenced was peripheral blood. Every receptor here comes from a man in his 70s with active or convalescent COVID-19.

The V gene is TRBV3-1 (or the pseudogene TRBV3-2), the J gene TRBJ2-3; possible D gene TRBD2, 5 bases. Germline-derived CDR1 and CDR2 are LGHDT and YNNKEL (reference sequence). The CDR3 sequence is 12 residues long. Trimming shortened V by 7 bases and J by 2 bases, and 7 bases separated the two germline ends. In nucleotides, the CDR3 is TGTGCCAGCATGGACTCCACAGATACGCAGTATTTT. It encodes CASMDSTDTQYF.

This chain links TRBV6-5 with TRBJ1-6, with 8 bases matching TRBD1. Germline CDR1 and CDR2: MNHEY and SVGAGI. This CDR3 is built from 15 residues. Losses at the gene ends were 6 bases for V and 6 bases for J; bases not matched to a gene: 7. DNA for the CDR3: TGTGCCAGCAGCCAACAGGGGGGTGGTAATTCACCCCTCCACTTT. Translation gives CASSQQGGGNSPLHF.

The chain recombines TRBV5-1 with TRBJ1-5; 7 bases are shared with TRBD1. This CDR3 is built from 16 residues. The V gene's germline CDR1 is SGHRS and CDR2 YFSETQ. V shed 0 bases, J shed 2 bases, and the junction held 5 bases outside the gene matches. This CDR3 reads CASSLGEGAGNQPQHF. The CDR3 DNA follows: TGCGCCAGCAGCTTGGGAGAGGGGGCTGGCAATCAGCCCCAGCATTTT. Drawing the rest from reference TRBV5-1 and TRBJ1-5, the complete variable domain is KAGVTQTPRYLIKTRGQQVTLSCSPISGHRSVSWYQQTPGQGLQFLFEYFSETQRNKGNFPGRFSGRQFSNSRSEMNVSTLELGDSALYLCASSLGEGAGNQPQHFGDGTRLSIL.

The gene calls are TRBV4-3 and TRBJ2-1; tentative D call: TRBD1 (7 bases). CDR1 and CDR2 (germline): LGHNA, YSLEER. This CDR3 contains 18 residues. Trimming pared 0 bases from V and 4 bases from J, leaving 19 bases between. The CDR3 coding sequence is TGCGCCAGCAGCCAAGAACCCCCGGCGCAGGGGGGTTACAATGAGCAGTTCTTC. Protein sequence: CASSQEPPAQGGYNEQFF.

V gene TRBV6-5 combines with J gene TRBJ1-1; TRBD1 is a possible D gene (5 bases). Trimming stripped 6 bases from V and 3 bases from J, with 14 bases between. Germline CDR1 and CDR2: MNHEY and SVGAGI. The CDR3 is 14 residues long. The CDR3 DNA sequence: TGTGCCAGCAGCTACAGGTCCGCGGACACTGAAGCTTTCTTT. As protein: CASSYRSADTEAFF.

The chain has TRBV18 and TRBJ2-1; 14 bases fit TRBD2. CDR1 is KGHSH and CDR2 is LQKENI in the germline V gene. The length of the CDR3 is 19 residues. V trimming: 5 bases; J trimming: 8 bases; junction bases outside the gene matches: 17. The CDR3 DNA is TGTGCCAGCTCAAGTTCCCCACCCGGGACTAGCGGGGGAAGGTATGAGCAGTTCTTC. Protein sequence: CASSSSPPGTSGGRYEQFF.

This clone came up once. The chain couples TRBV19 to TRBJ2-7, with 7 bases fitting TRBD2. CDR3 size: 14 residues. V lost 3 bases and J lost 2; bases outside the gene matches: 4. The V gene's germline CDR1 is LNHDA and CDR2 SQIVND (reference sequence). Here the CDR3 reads CASSMVRGAYEQYF. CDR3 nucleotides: TGTGCCAGTAGTATGGTACGGGGGGCCTACGAGCAGTACTTC.

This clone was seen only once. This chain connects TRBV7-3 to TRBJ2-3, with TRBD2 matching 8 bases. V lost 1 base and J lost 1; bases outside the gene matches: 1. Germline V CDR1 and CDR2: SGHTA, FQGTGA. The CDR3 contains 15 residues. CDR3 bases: TGTGCCAGCAGCTTAAGTAGCGGGGGCACAGATACGCAGTATTTT. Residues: CASSLSSGGTDTQYF.

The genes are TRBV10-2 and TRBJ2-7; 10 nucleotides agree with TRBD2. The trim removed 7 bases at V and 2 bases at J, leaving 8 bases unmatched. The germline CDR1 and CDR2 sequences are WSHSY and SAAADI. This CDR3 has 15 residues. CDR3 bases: TGCGCCAGCACAAAACTAGCGGGGAATCCCTACGAGCAGTACTTC. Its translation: CASTKLAGNPYEQYF.

CDR3 protein: CASSLTGQGDEQYF. The CDR3 DNA reads as TGCGCCAGCAGCTTGACAGGACAGGGGGACGAGCAGTACTTC. The chain joins TRBV5-1 to TRBJ2-7; 10 bases line up with TRBD1. This CDR3 spans 14 amino acids. Germline V gives CDR1 SGHRS, CDR2 YFSETQ. Trimming took 1 base from V and 5 from J; bases not matched to a gene: 3.

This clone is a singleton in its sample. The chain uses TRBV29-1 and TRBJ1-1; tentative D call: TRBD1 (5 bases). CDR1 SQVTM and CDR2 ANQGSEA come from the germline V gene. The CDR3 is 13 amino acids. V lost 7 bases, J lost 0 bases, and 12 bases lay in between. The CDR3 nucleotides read TGCAGCGCCCTCAGGGAAATGAACACTGAAGCTTTCTTT. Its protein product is CSALREMNTEAFF.

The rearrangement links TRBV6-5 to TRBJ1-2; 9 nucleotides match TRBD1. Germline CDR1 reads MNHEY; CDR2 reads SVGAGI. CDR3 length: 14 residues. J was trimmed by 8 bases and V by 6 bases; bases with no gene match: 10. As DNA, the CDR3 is TGTGCCAGCAGCACAGGGGGCGCAGTAAAGGGCTACACCTTC. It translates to CASSTGGAVKGYTF.

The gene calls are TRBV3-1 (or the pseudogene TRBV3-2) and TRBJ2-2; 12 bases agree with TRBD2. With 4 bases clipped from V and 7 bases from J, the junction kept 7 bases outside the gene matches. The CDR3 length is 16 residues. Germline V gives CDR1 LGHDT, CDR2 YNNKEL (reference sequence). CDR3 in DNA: TGTGCCAGCAGCCTCCTCGGACTAGCGGGGTTCGGGGAGCTGTTTTTT. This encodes CASSLLGLAGFGELFF.

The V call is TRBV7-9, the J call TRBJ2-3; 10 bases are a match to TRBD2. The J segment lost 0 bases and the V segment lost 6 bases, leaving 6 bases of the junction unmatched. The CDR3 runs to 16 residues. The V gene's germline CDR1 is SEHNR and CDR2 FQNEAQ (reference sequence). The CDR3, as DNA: TGTGCCAGCAGTCGAGGACTAGCGGCCAGCACAGATACGCAGTATTTT. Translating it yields CASSRGLAASTDTQYF.

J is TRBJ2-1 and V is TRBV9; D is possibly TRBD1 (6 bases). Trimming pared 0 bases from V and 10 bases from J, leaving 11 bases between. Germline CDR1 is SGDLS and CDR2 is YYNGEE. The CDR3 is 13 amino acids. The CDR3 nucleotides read TGTGCCAGCAGCGTAGTATGGACAGCCGAGCAGTTCTTC. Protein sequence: CASSVVWTAEQFF.

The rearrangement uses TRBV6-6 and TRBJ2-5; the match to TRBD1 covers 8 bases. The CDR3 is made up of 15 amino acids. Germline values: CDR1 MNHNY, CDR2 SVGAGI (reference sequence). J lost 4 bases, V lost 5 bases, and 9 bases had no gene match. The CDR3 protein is CASSPAGTGRETQYF. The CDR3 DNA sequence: TGTGCCAGCAGTCCAGCTGGGACAGGCCGAGAGACCCAGTACTTC.

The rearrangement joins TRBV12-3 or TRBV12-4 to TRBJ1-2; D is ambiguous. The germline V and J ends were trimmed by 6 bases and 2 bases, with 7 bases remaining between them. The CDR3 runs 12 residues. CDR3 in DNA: TGTGCCAGCAGCCGGGTCAACTATGGCTACACCTTC. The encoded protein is CASSRVNYGYTF.

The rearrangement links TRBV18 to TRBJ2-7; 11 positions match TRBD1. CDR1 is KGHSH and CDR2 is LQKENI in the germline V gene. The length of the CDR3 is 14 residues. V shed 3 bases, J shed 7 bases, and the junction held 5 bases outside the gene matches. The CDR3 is CASSPDRGRGEQYF. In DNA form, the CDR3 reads TGTGCCAGCTCACCGGACAGGGGGCGGGGGGAGCAGTACTTC.

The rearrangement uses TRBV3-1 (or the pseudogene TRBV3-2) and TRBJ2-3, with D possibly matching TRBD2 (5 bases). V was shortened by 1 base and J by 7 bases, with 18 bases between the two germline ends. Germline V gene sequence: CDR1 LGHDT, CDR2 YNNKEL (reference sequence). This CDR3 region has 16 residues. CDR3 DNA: TGTGCCAGCAGCCAAGGTCCTAGGACTCTCACCTATACGCAGTATTTT. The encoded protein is CASSQGPRTLTYTQYF.

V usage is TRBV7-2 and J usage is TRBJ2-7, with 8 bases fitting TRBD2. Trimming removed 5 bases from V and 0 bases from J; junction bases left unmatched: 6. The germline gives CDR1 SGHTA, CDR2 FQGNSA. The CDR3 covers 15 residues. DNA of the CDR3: TGTGCCAGCAGCCATAGCGGGGATAGCTCCTACGAGCAGTACTTC. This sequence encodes CASSHSGDSSYEQYF. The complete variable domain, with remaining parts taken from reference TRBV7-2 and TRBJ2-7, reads GAGVSQSPSNKVTEKGKDVELRCDPISGHTALYWYRQSLGQGLEFLIYFQGNSAPDKSGLPSDRFSAERTGGSVSTLTIQRTQQEDSAVYLCASSHSGDSSYEQYFGPGTRLTVT.

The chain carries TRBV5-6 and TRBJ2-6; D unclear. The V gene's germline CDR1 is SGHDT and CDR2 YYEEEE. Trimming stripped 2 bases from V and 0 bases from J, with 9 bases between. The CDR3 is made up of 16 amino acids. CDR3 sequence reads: CASSLVGVSGANVLTF. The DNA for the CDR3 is TGTGCCAGCAGCTTAGTCGGAGTCTCTGGGGCCAACGTCCTGACTTTC.

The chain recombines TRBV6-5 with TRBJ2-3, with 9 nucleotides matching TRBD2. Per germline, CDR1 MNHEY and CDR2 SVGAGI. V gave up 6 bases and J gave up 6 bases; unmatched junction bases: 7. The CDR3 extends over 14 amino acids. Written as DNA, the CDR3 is TGTGCCAGCAGACCTAGCGGGGTAGCGGATACGCAGTATTTT. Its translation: CASRPSGVADTQYF.

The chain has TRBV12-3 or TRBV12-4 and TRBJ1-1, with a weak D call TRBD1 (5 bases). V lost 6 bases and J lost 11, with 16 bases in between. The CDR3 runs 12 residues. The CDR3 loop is CASRFGGGIAFF. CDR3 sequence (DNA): TGTGCCAGCAGATTCGGGGGGGGGATTGCTTTCTTT.

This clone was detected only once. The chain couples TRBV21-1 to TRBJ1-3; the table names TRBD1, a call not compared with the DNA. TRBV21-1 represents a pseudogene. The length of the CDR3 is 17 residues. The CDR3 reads CASSNPLPSWLGNTIYF. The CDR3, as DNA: TGTGCCAGCAGCAATCCCCTCCCCTCTTGGCTTGGAAACACCATATATTTT.

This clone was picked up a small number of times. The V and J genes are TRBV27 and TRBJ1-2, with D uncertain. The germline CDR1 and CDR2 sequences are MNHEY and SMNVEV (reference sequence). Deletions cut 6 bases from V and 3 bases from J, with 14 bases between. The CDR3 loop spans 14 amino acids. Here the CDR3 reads CASSPLNEDYGYTF. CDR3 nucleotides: TGTGCCAGCAGCCCTCTTAATGAGGACTATGGCTACACCTTC.

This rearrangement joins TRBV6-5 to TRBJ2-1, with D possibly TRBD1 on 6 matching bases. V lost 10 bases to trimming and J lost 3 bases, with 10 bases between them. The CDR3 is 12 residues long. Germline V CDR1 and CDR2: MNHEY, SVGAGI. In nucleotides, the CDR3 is TGTGCCACCAGGACAGACTACAATGAGCAGTTCTTC. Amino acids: CATRTDYNEQFF.

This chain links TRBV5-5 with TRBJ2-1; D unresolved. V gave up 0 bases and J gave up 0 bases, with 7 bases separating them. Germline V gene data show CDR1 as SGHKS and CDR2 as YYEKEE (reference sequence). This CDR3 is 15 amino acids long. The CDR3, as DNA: TGTGCCAGCAGCTTGGGCGCTAGCTCCTACAATGAGCAGTTCTTC. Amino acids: CASSLGASSYNEQFF.

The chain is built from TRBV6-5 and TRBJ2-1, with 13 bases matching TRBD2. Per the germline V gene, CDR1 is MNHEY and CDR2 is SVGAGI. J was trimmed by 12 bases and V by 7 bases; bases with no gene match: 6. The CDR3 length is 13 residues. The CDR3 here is CASTRLAGGGQFF. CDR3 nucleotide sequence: TGTGCCAGCACGAGACTAGCGGGGGGCGGGCAGTTCTTC.

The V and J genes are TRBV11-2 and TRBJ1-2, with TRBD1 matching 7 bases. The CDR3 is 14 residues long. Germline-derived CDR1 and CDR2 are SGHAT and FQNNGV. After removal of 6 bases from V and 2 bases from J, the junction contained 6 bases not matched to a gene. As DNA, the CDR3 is TGTGCCAGCAGGCCTGGACAGGCCAACTATGGCTACACCTTC. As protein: CASRPGQANYGYTF.

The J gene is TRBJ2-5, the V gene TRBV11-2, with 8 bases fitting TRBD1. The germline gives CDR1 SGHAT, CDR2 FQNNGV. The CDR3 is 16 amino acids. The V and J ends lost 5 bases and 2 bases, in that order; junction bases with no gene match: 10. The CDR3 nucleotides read TGTGCCAGCAGCGGACTCAGGGGGCACCCTCAAGAGACCCAGTACTTC. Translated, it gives CASSGLRGHPQETQYF. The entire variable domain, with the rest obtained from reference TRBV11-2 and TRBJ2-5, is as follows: EAGVAQSPRYKIIEKRQSVAFWCNPISGHATLYWYQQILGQGPKLLIQFQNNGVVDDSQLPKDRFSAERLKGVDSTLKIQPAKLEDSAVYLCASSGLRGHPQETQYFGPGTRLLVL.

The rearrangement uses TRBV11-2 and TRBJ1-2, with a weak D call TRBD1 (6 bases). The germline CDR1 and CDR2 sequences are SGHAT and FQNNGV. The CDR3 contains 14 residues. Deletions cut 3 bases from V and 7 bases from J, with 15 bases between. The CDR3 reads CASSLTTWGRGYTF. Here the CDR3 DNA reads TGTGCCAGCAGCTTGACGACATGGGGGCGTGGCTACACCTTC.

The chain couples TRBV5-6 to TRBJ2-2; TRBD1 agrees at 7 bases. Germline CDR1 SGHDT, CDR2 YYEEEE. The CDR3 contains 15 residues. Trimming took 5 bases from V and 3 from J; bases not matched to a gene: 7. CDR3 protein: CASSSPGTDTGELFF. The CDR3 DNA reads TGTGCCAGCAGTTCTCCCGGGACAGACACCGGGGAGCTGTTTTTT.